This TCR beta chain comes out of a study of blood T cell repertoires in COVID-19. The CDR3 runs 21 residues. Clones were sequenced by immunoSEQ multiplex PCR, and TCRdb holds only the in-frame ones, with some missing. The sample consists of around 63,000 clones, around 85% of them appearing once. The TCR comes from a woman aged 70-85 years with acute or convalescent COVID-19. Input material: peripheral blood. The V gene is TRBV21-1, the J gene TRBJ1-6; the table's TRBD1 call for D was not verified on the DNA. TRBV21-1 is a documented pseudogene. The CDR3 loop reads CASSKVGAGQGLFGYNSPLHF. In DNA form, the CDR3 reads TGTGCCAGCAGCAAAGTCGGAGCGGGACAGGGGCTCTTCGGCTATAATTCACCCCTCCACTTT.